The 19 T cell receptor beta chains listed next were all sequenced from one sample in a study of T cells after posttransplantation cyclophosphamide (dated by TCRdb to the mid-2010s). Per the publication, the treatment or condition label means: high-dose cyclophosphamide on days +3 and +4 as single-agent GVHD prophylaxis. PTCy patients received busulfan and fludarabine conditioning, a related or unrelated marrow graft, and cyclophosphamide on days +3 and +4. Preparation of the library involved the immunoSEQ multiplex PCR assay. The table comes from immuneACCESS by way of TCRdb, which keeps in-frame sequences with V and J called. Part of the clones is missing from these tables; in studies checked, under half for an unresolved V gene and the rest for unknown reasons. This sample comprises about 22,000 clones, around 85% of them detected only once. The ten largest clones take up roughly 12% of the sample.

The material sequenced was PBMCs, taken after allogeneic stem cell transplant with posttransplant cyclophosphamide. These TCRs come from a female patient aged 30 to 40 who received an allogeneic stem cell transplant from an unrelated donor, was CMV-positive, and had no GVHD. After a transplant, some of the T cells may come from the graft donor.

The V gene is TRBV7-2, the J gene TRBJ2-5, with a tentative D call TRBD1 (6 bases). TRBJ2-7 matches the DNA end more closely, so the J call is doubtful. CDR1 is SGHTA, CDR2 FQGNSA, per germline. The CDR3 has 18 amino acids. This CDR3 is CASSLAGSVIQGPYEQYF. DNA of the CDR3: TGTGCCAGCAGCTTAGCCGGCTCGGTAATACAGGGCCCCTACGAGCAGTACTTC.

This clone was found a few times. The chain joins TRBV2 to TRBJ1-4; D might be TRBD1 (6 bases). With 0 bases removed from V and 7 bases from J, the gap between germline ends came to 15 bases. CDR1 and CDR2 (germline): SNHLY, FYNNEI. CDR3 size: 16 residues. The CDR3 nucleotides are TGTGCCAGCAGTGAAGCGTCGGCCTTGGGGGCTGAAAAACTGTTTTTT. Translation gives CASSEASALGAEKLFF.

V gene TRBV19 combines with J gene TRBJ1-2; D is possibly TRBD1 (6 bases). CDR1 and CDR2 (germline): LNHDA, SQIVND (reference sequence). There are 13 residues in the CDR3. Trimming shortened V by 3 bases and J by 2 bases, and 7 bases separated the two germline ends. The chain's CDR3 is CASSIQGNYGYTF. CDR3 sequence (DNA): TGTGCCAGTAGTATTCAGGGGAACTATGGCTACACCTTC.

J is TRBJ1-4 and V is TRBV11-2; no clear D gene. CDR3 length: 15 amino acids. Germline assignment: CDR1 SGHAT and CDR2 FQNNGV. V was trimmed by 5 bases and J by 7 bases, leaving 17 bases between them. For the CDR3, the DNA is TGTGCCAGCAGCCGCCGTCACGGGAAGAGTGAAAAACTGTTTTTT. Protein: CASSRRHGKSEKLFF.

The chain carries TRBV7-6 and TRBJ1-2; 8 nucleotides match TRBD1. The CDR3 has 15 residues. The germline gives CDR1 SGHVS, CDR2 FNYEAQ. J gave up 7 bases and V 5 bases, and 12 bases lay outside the gene matches. CDR3 amino acids: CASSPARDRGTGYTF. Here the CDR3 DNA reads TGTGCCAGCAGCCCCGCCCGCGACAGGGGCACTGGCTACACCTTC. The full variable domain, with the rest looked up from reference TRBV7-6 and TRBJ1-2, is GAGVSQSPRYKVTKRGQDVALRCDPISGHVSLYWYRQALGQGPEFLTYFNYEAQQDKSGLPNDRFSAERPEGSISTLTIQRTEQRDSAMYRCASSPARDRGTGYTFGSGTRLTVV.

This rearrangement joins TRBV7-8 to TRBJ1-1, with D unresolved. Deletions cut 1 base from V and 3 bases from J, with 6 bases between. This CDR3 comprises 13 residues. Germline assignment: CDR1 SGHVS and CDR2 FQNEAQ. CDR3 loop: CASSLERDTEAFF. In nucleotides, the CDR3 is TGTGCCAGCAGCTTAGAGAGAGACACTGAAGCTTTCTTT.

V usage is TRBV7-2 and J usage is TRBJ2-7; the D gene is possibly TRBD2 (5 bases). With 4 bases removed from V and 4 bases from J, the gap between germline ends came to 11 bases. The CDR3 sequence is 13 residues long. Germline CDR1 is SGHTA and CDR2 is FQGNSA. CDR3 bases: TGTGCCAGCAGCTCCCCTAGCTATTACGAGCAGTACTTC. This sequence encodes CASSSPSYYEQYF.

The chain is built from TRBV6-4 and TRBJ2-3; D is perhaps TRBD1 (5 bases). Germline V gene lookup returns CDR1 MRHNA and CDR2 SNTAGT. V dropped 2 bases and J dropped 5 bases, with 8 bases sitting between them. This CDR3 has 13 amino acids. For the CDR3, the DNA is TGTGCCAGCAGTGACCAGGGAAGAGATACGCAGTATTTT. Its translation is CASSDQGRDTQYF.

J is TRBJ2-5 and V is TRBV9; 7 bases match TRBD2. Trimming at V came to 1 base and at J to 5 bases, leaving 8 bases not matched to a gene. This CDR3 is 15 amino acids long. Germline V lookup: CDR1 SGDLS, CDR2 YYNGEE. CDR3 nucleotide sequence: TGTGCCAGCAGCGTAACTAGCGCTTTATTGGAGACCCAGTACTTC. This sequence encodes CASSVTSALLETQYF.

This chain links TRBV11-3 with TRBJ2-5; perhaps TRBD2 as D (6 bases). Germline V gene lookup returns CDR1 SGHNT and CDR2 YENEEA. The CDR3 covers 17 residues. Trimming left V 2 bases short and J 4 bases short, with 20 bases between. The DNA for the CDR3 is TGTGCCAGCAGCTTAAGGGGCGCAGGACTAAGTGTAGAGACCCAGTACTTC. Protein: CASSLRGAGLSVETQYF. Full variable domain (missing parts from reference TRBV11-3 and TRBJ2-5): EAGVVQSPRYKIIEKKQPVAFWCNPISGHNTLYWYLQNLGQGPELLIRYENEEAVDDSQLPKDRFSAERLKGVDSTLKIQPAELGDSAVYLCASSLRGAGLSVETQYFGPGTRLLVL.

This chain links TRBV18 with TRBJ2-7, with 8 bases aligning to TRBD1. CDR1 is KGHSH and CDR2 is LQKENI in the germline V gene. After removal of 1 base from V and 7 bases from J, the junction contained 6 bases not matched to a gene. This CDR3 contains 14 residues. In nucleotides, the CDR3 is TGTGCCAGCTCACCACGACAGGGGAATAGGGAGCAGTACTTC. Protein product: CASSPRQGNREQYF.

The chain has TRBV28 and TRBJ1-5; no clear D gene. The length of the CDR3 is 16 residues. The germline V gene encodes CDR1 MDHEN and CDR2 SYDVKM. V lost 2 bases and J lost 3, with 14 bases in between. The CDR3 DNA sequence: TGTGCCAGCAGTTTACCGGGGAAGCAGGCCAATCAGCCCCAGCATTTT. This sequence encodes CASSLPGKQANQPQHF.

The chain recombines TRBV21-1 with TRBJ2-1; the table's D call, TRBD1, was not checked against the DNA. TRBV21-1 is a pseudogene. The CDR3 is 15 amino acids. In DNA, the CDR3 is TGTGCCAGCAGCAATGAAGGGGGCCGGGTCGATGAGCAGTTCTTC. It encodes CASSNEGGRVDEQFF.

The chain employs TRBV5-1 and TRBJ1-2; tentatively, D is TRBD1 (6 bases). The CDR3 runs 16 residues. V shed 4 bases and J shed 0 bases, with 16 bases lying between them. Germline V gene data show CDR1 as SGHRS and CDR2 as YFSETQ. The CDR3 region is CASSKDSRLTNYGYTF. The CDR3 nucleotides are TGCGCCAGCAGCAAGGACAGCCGCCTCACTAACTATGGCTACACCTTC.

The chain employs TRBV28 and TRBJ2-3; D might be TRBD1 (5 bases). With 7 bases removed from V and 0 bases from J, the gap between germline ends came to 11 bases. The CDR3 is 14 amino acids. Germline V lookup: CDR1 MDHEN, CDR2 SYDVKM. Written as DNA, the CDR3 is TGTGCCAGCAACTCAGACAGCAGCACAGATACGCAGTATTTT. Amino acids: CASNSDSSTDTQYF. Full variable domain (missing parts from reference TRBV28 and TRBJ2-3): DVKVTQSSRYLVKRTGEKVFLECVQDMDHENMFWYRQDPGLGLRLIYFSYDVKMKEKGDIPEGYSVSREKKERFSLILESASTNQTSMYLCASNSDSSTDTQYFGPGTRLTVL.

This chain joins TRBV9 and TRBJ1-1; TRBD1 matches at 7 bases. The J segment lost 5 bases and the V segment lost 4 bases, leaving 11 bases of the junction unmatched. CDR3 size: 15 residues. Germline-derived CDR1 and CDR2 are SGDLS and YYNGEE. As DNA, the CDR3 is TGTGCCAGCAGCTCTCTCACAGGGGTAGGAACTGAAGCTTTCTTT. This sequence encodes CASSSLTGVGTEAFF.

The chain uses TRBV7-9 and TRBJ2-2; TRBD1 matches 9 bases. Looked up from germline, CDR1 is SEHNR and CDR2 is FQNEAQ (reference sequence). The V segment lost 7 bases and the J segment 7 bases; nucleotides outside the gene matches: 10. The CDR3 loop spans 15 amino acids. CDR3 loop: CASNTGQGDSGELFF. CDR3 DNA sequence: TGTGCCAGCAACACGGGACAGGGCGACAGCGGGGAGCTGTTTTTT.

The chain is built from TRBV19 and TRBJ2-5, with 7 bases lining up with TRBD2. The V and J ends lost 9 bases and 5 bases, in that order; junction bases with no gene match: 12. The CDR3 length is 14 residues. Germline V lookup: CDR1 LNHDA, CDR2 SQIVND (reference sequence). The CDR3: CASSPGGTGETQYF. The CDR3 DNA reads as TGTGCCAGCAGCCCGGGGGGAACGGGGGAGACCCAGTACTTC.

V gene TRBV5-8 combines with J gene TRBJ1-1; D unresolved. The V end was cut by 3 bases, the J end by 4 bases, with 16 bases between. This CDR3 is built from 15 residues. Germline-derived CDR1 and CDR2 are SGHTS and YDEGEE. This CDR3 reads CASSYPFTSRTEAFF. In nucleotides, the CDR3 is TGTGCCAGCAGCTATCCCTTTACCAGTCGCACTGAAGCTTTCTTT.